Following are 23 T cell receptor beta chains from one sample sequenced in a study of CD8 T cells in Susac syndrome. The RNA input was roughly 0.45 to 1 ug, and it was reverse transcribed with random hexamers. From the immunoSEQ multiplex PCR reads, TCRdb called clonotypes with MiXCR, one entry per CDR3 protein. The sample carries about 100,000 distinct CDR3 sequences, around 95% recorded once. The sample was CD8+ T cells from PBMCs. The receptors were sampled from a human donor with Susac syndrome.

The chain links TRBV20-1 to TRBJ2-1; D not certain. The germline V gene encodes CDR1 DFQATT and CDR2 SNEGSKA (reference sequence). Between the trimmed V and J ends, which lost 5 bases and 0 bases, there was a span of 11 bases. The CDR3 is 14 amino acids. The CDR3 here is CSAYPYSSYNEQFF. CDR3 DNA: TGCAGTGCTTATCCCTATAGCTCCTACAATGAGCAGTTCTTC.

The table lists this clonotype with a count of one. The chain couples TRBV9 to TRBJ1-2; 8 nucleotides agree with TRBD1. The CDR3 is 13 amino acids. Germline CDR1 SGDLS, CDR2 YYNGEE. V lost 4 bases, J lost 8 bases, and 7 bases stayed unmatched. The CDR3 nucleotides are TGTGCCAGCAGCCCTCGGACAGGGAGAGGCTACACCTTC. Amino acid sequence: CASSPRTGRGYTF.

The chain couples TRBV9 to TRBJ2-5; the D call may be TRBD1 or TRBD2 (5 bases each). The CDR3 loop spans 14 amino acids. Germline V gene lookup returns CDR1 SGDLS and CDR2 YYNGEE. Trimming took off 2 bases at V and 5 bases at J, with 13 bases between the two ends. CDR3 sequence (DNA): TGTGCCAGCAGCGTCACTGGGGGATCTGAGACCCAGTACTTC. This codes for CASSVTGGSETQYF.

The V gene is TRBV20-1, the J gene TRBJ1-2; D might be TRBD1 (5 bases). Trimming left V 3 bases short and J 8 bases short, with 19 bases between. Germline CDR1 is DFQATT and CDR2 is SNEGSKA (reference sequence). The CDR3 has 14 residues. For the CDR3, the DNA is TGCAGTGCTAGTAGCCGGGGCAGAGGGTACGGCTACACCTTC. Translating gives CSASSRGRGYGYTF.

The CDR3 reads CASRGDKDTYGYTF. In nucleotides, the CDR3 is TGTGCCAGCAGGGGGGATAAGGATACCTATGGCTACACCTTC. The chain couples TRBV9 to TRBJ1-2; the D gene is possibly TRBD1 (5 bases). The CDR3 consists of 14 residues. CDR1 is SGDLS and CDR2 is YYNGEE in the germline V gene. V lost 5 bases and J lost 4, with 15 bases in between.

The rearrangement joins TRBV6-1 to TRBJ1-4; weak D call: TRBD1 (6 bases). This CDR3 is 17 amino acids long. Germline loops: CDR1 MNHNS, CDR2 SASEGT. V lost 1 base and J lost 4, with 16 bases in between. Here the CDR3 DNA reads TGTGCCAGCAGTGAAGTCCCAGGACAGAATGGTAATGAAAAACTGTTTTTT. Encoded protein: CASSEVPGQNGNEKLFF.

The V and J genes are TRBV18 and TRBJ1-1; the D is unclear. The CDR3 has 16 residues. Germline CDR1 reads KGHSH; CDR2 reads LQKENI. The ends were cut back, 4 bases at V and 2 bases at J, with 17 bases in the middle. The CDR3 loop reads CASSLLETRANTEAFF. CDR3 nucleotides: TGTGCCAGCTCACTCTTAGAGACACGGGCTAACACTGAAGCTTTCTTT.

The V call is TRBV25-1, the J call TRBJ1-1; TRBD1 aligns across 7 bases. CDR3 length equals 14 residues. V gave up 6 bases and J gave up 3 bases; unmatched junction bases: 7. Germline V CDR1 and CDR2: MGHDK, SYGVNS. The CDR3 nucleotides read TGTGCCAGCAGGGAGACAGGGTGGGACACTGAAGCTTTCTTT. Translation gives CASRETGWDTEAFF.

The chain carries TRBV12-3 or TRBV12-4 and TRBJ2-1; the D is unclear. This CDR3 has 12 residues. The V end was cut by 1 base, the J end by 9 bases, with 7 bases between. This CDR3 is CASSLGRGEQFF. DNA of the CDR3: TGTGCCAGCAGTTTAGGGCGTGGTGAGCAGTTCTTC.

J is TRBJ2-7 and V is TRBV3-1, with D perhaps TRBD1 or TRBD2 (5 bases each). The CDR3 totals 13 residues. CDR1 LGHDT and CDR2 YNNKEL come from the germline V gene (reference sequence). The ends were cut back, 1 base at V and 6 bases at J, with 10 bases in the middle. The CDR3 DNA follows: TGTGCCAGCAGCCAAGTCGCCGGGGCCGAGCAGTACTTC. It is translated as CASSQVAGAEQYF.

The chain couples TRBV2 to TRBJ1-1; unclear D gene. CDR1 is SNHLY, CDR2 FYNNEI, per germline. CDR3 length: 13 amino acids. Trimming took 2 bases from V and 4 from J, leaving 8 bases between them. The CDR3 spells CASSENLGTEAFF. CDR3 coding DNA: TGTGCCAGCAGTGAAAACTTGGGCACTGAAGCTTTCTTT.

This clonotype was detected once. The rearrangement links TRBV19 to TRBJ2-2; TRBD2 might be the D (7 bases). V was shortened by 7 bases and J by 2 bases, with 17 bases between the two germline ends. The CDR3 sequence is 16 residues long. From germline, CDR1 is LNHDA and CDR2 SQIVND (reference sequence). Here the CDR3 reads CASTRGPGGNTGELFF. In DNA, the CDR3 is TGTGCCAGTACGCGGGGGCCGGGGGGTAACACCGGGGAGCTGTTTTTT.

The chain recombines TRBV6-1 with TRBJ2-3; D uncertain. CDR1 MNHNS and CDR2 SASEGT come from the germline V gene. This CDR3 has 11 residues. Trimming took off 7 bases at V and 0 bases at J, with 2 bases between the two ends. CDR3 sequence reads: CASTSTDTQYF. The CDR3 DNA is TGTGCCAGCACCAGCACAGATACGCAGTATTTT.

The rearrangement uses TRBV2 and TRBJ1-1; no reliable D call. Germline V lookup: CDR1 SNHLY, CDR2 FYNNEI. CDR3 length: 12 amino acids. The V and J ends lost 3 bases and 3 bases respectively, with 5 bases between them. CDR3 DNA sequence: TGTGCCAGCAGTGACAGGCACACTGAAGCTTTCTTT. Translation: CASSDRHTEAFF.

The V call is TRBV9, the J call TRBJ2-3; 7 bases align to TRBD2. The CDR3 has 16 residues. The ends lost 6 bases at V and 2 bases at J; junction bases unmatched: 12. CDR1 and CDR2 from the germline V gene are SGDLS and YYNGEE. CDR3 DNA: TGTGCCAGCAACAACAACCTAGCGGCGATCACAGATACGCAGTATTTT. This gives the protein CASNNNLAAITDTQYF.

The J gene is TRBJ2-7, the V gene TRBV27, with D possibly being TRBD1 (5 bases). Trimming stripped 10 bases from V and 1 base from J, with 23 bases between. The CDR3 runs 16 residues. CDR1 MNHEY and CDR2 SMNVEV come from the germline V gene (reference sequence). CDR3 sequence (DNA): TGTGCCACCACCTCGCTTCAGGCAGGGCGTTCCTACGAGCAGTACTTC. It is translated as CATTSLQAGRSYEQYF.

This chain connects TRBV6-6 to TRBJ1-3; the D is unclear. Germline CDR1 and CDR2: MNHNY and SVGAGI (reference sequence). This CDR3 region has 14 residues. The germline V and J ends were trimmed by 8 bases and 0 bases, with 11 bases remaining between them. CDR3 bases: TGTGCCAGCCAGCACCCGAGCTCTGGAAACACCATATATTTT. Residues: CASQHPSSGNTIYF.

V gene TRBV4-1 combines with J gene TRBJ2-3; no clear D gene. CDR3 length: 13 residues. CDR1 is MGHRA, CDR2 YSYEKL, per germline. Trimming left V 1 base short and J 6 bases short, with 8 bases between. CDR3 sequence: CASSQVVSDTQYF. The CDR3 DNA sequence: TGCGCCAGCAGCCAAGTTGTATCGGATACGCAGTATTTT.

The chain carries TRBV2 and TRBJ2-5, with D possibly being TRBD1 (5 bases). Germline CDR1 reads SNHLY; CDR2 reads FYNNEI. The CDR3 contains 14 residues. Trimming cost V 6 bases and J 2 bases, with 13 bases left between them. CDR3 protein: CASRTTVLQETQYF. In nucleotides, the CDR3 is TGTGCCAGCAGGACGACAGTACTACAAGAGACCCAGTACTTC. The whole variable domain, filled in from reference TRBV2 and TRBJ2-5, reads EPEVTQTPSHQVTQMGQEVILRCVPISNHLYFYWYRQILGQKVEFLVSFYNNEISEKSEIFDDQFSVERPDGSNFTLKIRSTKLEDSAMYFCASRTTVLQETQYFGPGTRLLVL.

V gene TRBV20-1 combines with J gene TRBJ2-1; D unresolved. CDR1 is DFQATT, CDR2 SNEGSKA, per germline (reference sequence). The CDR3 runs to 14 residues. V was trimmed by 6 bases and J by 3 bases, leaving 15 bases between them. The CDR3 DNA reads TGCAGTGCACCCCGCGAGGAAGGCTACAATGAGCAGTTCTTC. Protein sequence: CSAPREEGYNEQFF.

The chain carries TRBV3-1 and TRBJ2-4; perhaps TRBD1 as D (5 bases). Germline V gives CDR1 LGHDT, CDR2 YNNKEL (reference sequence). V was cut by 6 bases and J by 1 base, with 10 bases left in between. CDR3 size: 14 residues. The CDR3 bases are TGTGCCAGCAGTCTTCGACAGGCCAAAAACATTCAGTACTTC. Protein: CASSLRQAKNIQYF. The complete variable domain, with remaining parts taken from reference TRBV3-1 and TRBJ2-4, reads DTAVSQTPKYLVTQMGNDKSIKCEQNLGHDTMYWYKQDSKKFLKIMFSYNNKELIINETVPNRFSPKSPDKAHLNLHINSLELGDSAVYFCASSLRQAKNIQYFGAGTRLSVL.

The V gene is TRBV25-1, the J gene TRBJ2-3; tentative D call: TRBD1 (5 bases). CDR3 length: 16 residues. CDR1 is MGHDK and CDR2 is SYGVNS in the germline V gene. V lost 2 bases to trimming and J lost 0 bases, with 12 bases between them. CDR3 DNA: TGTGCCAGCAGTGAACAGACAGAGGCTAGCACAGATACGCAGTATTTT. It specifies CASSEQTEASTDTQYF.

The chain combines TRBV5-1 with TRBJ1-1; tentatively, D is TRBD1 (5 bases). The CDR3 has 13 residues. The germline CDR1 and CDR2 sequences are SGHRS and YFSETQ. Trimming stripped 4 bases from V and 3 bases from J, with 10 bases between. Here the CDR3 reads CASSTGPDTEAFF. The CDR3 nucleotides are TGCGCCAGCAGCACAGGTCCGGACACTGAAGCTTTCTTT.